This entry is about one T cell receptor beta chain. The antigen it recognizes is unknown. No per-base quality is available; no much larger clone lies one base away. The TCR beta CDR3 regions were amplified from the RNA transcripts. A first-round RT-PCR of the TCR CDR3 used the HTBI primer set with the Qiagen OneStep RT-PCR kit. Libraries were constructed in a second round of multiplex PCR, after which size selection and purification were performed. Sequencing of the libraries was done on an Illumina HiSeq2000 using paired-end 100 bp reads. The authors processed their data as follows. SOAPnuke was used to process the raw data, removing reads that contained adapters or uncalled bases, had a mean Phred below 15, or lacked an exact match to the constant primer or identifier. COPE v1.2.5 was used to merge high-quality paired reads, and clonotypes were defined as unique nucleotide sequences. MiTCR v1.1 was used to align the clonotypes against IMGT TRBV, TRBD and TRBJ reference segments. Analysis was restricted to V-J combinations with a frequency above 0.0001, which covered about 99% of repertoires. The TCS score was defined as the ratio of F50 (clonal expansion) to E x V (chaos), calculated using BLOSUM62-based TCRdist between CDR3 peptides within each V-J. Welch's t-statistics and random forest reduced roughly 500 V-J features to 13, which were used in a naive Bayes classifier (R e1071). Thyroid-blood repertoire similarity was quantified with the Morisita-Horn index. TCRdb reanalyzed the raw reads on its own, using fastp at Q25 for trimming and MiXCR for clone calling, and kept in-frame beta chains. A single entry per CDR3 protein holds the most common genes and DNA from its merged rows. TCRdb's processing, not the study's, gives the V and J calls here. This sample is represented by 550,000 to 600,000 distinct CDR3 sequences; 46% of them were singletons. Roughly 19% of the sample is held by the ten biggest clonotypes.

The sample belongs to a study of T cells in Graves' hyperthyroidism and ophthalmopathy (dated 2019 in TCRdb). General notes on the study: To identify TCR V-J signatures that set the groups apart, the researchers used a discovery cohort of about a hundred patients, made up of roughly 45 with Graves' ophthalmopathy and some 56 with stable Graves' hyperthyroidism. Prospective prediction of ophthalmopathy was tested in an independent validation cohort of approximately 19 hyperthyroidism patients and 15 to 17 patients who later progressed to ophthalmopathy. For training and testing, the approximately 92 patients in the discovery cohort were randomly divided in a 7:3 ratio. Thyroid tissue and blood T-cell repertoires from roughly six Graves' hyperthyroidism patients were also compared in the study. After blood sampling, hyperthyroidism patients were treated with methimazole at a starting dose of 30 mg daily, and ophthalmopathy patients were treated with high-dose intravenous methylprednisolone. The paper reports TCR Vbeta CDR3 sequencing of roughly 140 peripheral blood samples: approximately 41 ophthalmopathy, fewer than 80 hyperthyroidism and some 17 progressor patients. Broad study findings and their caveats: A 13 V-J signature model separated ophthalmopathy from stable hyperthyroidism, with around 91% sensitivity and just under 84% specificity in cross-validation and 80%/75% in testing. No statistical method was used to set the sample size in advance, and investigators knew the group allocation. Most expanded thyroid clonotypes (frequency above 0.001) were also detected in blood, suggesting blood repertoires may reflect thyroid immune responses. During validation, the model predicted progression to ophthalmopathy a median of about 6.3 months ahead of onset, with around 71% sensitivity and about 72% specificity.

Exclusion was applied to patients with uncontrolled infections, other autoimmune diseases, pregnancy or lactation. Diagnoses were established on the basis of clinical symptoms, serum thyroxine and TRAb, thyroid ultrasound, and orbital computed tomography. Trizol reagent was used to extract total RNA, and RNA quality was then checked on an Agilent 2100 Bioanalyzer. The germline V gene sets CDR1 to MDHEN and CDR2 to SYDVKM. The CDR3 covers 14 residues, taking in both the cysteine and the phenylalanine. Only the CDR3 DNA stays, 42 bases, in frame from base 1. Deletion took 8 bases off V and 4 bases off J, with a span of 15 bases between the germline ends.

The receptor was isolated from an adult woman with Graves' disease, either hyperthyroidism or ophthalmopathy (not recorded which). The rearrangement combines TRBV28 with TRBJ1-5; TRBD1 could be the D gene, as 6 bases match. The source material was peripheral blood or thyroid tissue (not recorded which). CDR3 reads: CASYRDRENQPQHF. The DNA sequence is TGTGCCAGCTACAGGGACCGGGAAAATCAGCCCCAGCATTTT.